One and the same sample provided the 12 T cell receptor beta chains below, sequenced in a study of T cells in localized non-small cell lung cancer. Clones were sequenced by immunoSEQ multiplex PCR, and TCRdb holds only the in-frame ones, with some missing. The sample includes some 29,000 clones, around 90% of them seen just once. The material sequenced was peripheral blood, taken before any cancer treatment. These receptors all come from a woman aged 18-49 years with stage I lung adenocarcinoma.

In its sample, this clone was seen once. The V and J genes are TRBV5-8 and TRBJ2-3, with D perhaps TRBD2 (5 bases). The CDR3 is 17 amino acids. Between the trimmed V and J ends, which lost 6 bases and 0 bases, there was a span of 20 bases. CDR1 SGHTS and CDR2 YDEGEE come from the germline V gene. The CDR3 region is CASNLGVAQISTDTQYF. For the CDR3, the DNA is TGTGCCAGCAACCTCGGGGTAGCGCAAATTAGCACAGATACGCAGTATTTT.

The chain carries TRBV5-1 and TRBJ2-7; the match to TRBD2 covers 10 bases. Germline-derived CDR1 and CDR2 are SGHRS and YFSETQ. The CDR3 has 16 amino acids. Trimming at V came to 3 bases and at J to 2 bases, leaving 8 bases not matched to a gene. CDR3: CASSSGSSGSPYEQYF. The DNA for the CDR3 is TGCGCCAGCAGCTCAGGCTCTAGCGGGAGCCCCTACGAGCAGTACTTC.

This chain uses TRBV25-1 with TRBJ1-2; D is perhaps TRBD1 (5 bases). Deletions cut 7 bases from V and 5 bases from J, with 23 bases between. The CDR3 totals 16 residues. Germline-derived CDR1 and CDR2 are MGHDK and SYGVNS. In nucleotides, the CDR3 is TGTGCCAGCACCCCAGGGTTCGGAGTGATTCCATATGGCTACACCTTC. It is translated as CASTPGFGVIPYGYTF.

This chain joins TRBV9 and TRBJ2-3, with a possible D match to TRBD2 (7 bases). The CDR3 covers 15 residues. Germline V gene data show CDR1 as SGDLS and CDR2 as YYNGEE. Trimming pared 2 bases from V and 0 bases from J, leaving 10 bases between. CDR3 loop: CASSVGGLSTDTQYF. The CDR3 DNA reads TGTGCCAGCAGCGTGGGGGGGCTTAGCACAGATACGCAGTATTTT.

J is TRBJ2-5 and V is TRBV29-1; D perhaps matches TRBD1 (5 bases). Deletions cut 4 bases from V and 4 bases from J, with 10 bases between. This CDR3 contains 12 residues. Per germline, CDR1 SQVTM and CDR2 ANQGSEA. CDR3 amino acids: CSVGTIGETQYF. The DNA of the CDR3 is TGCAGCGTTGGGACAATAGGAGAGACCCAGTACTTC.

The chain has TRBV7-2 and TRBJ1-4; D ambiguous. Germline V CDR1 and CDR2: SGHTA, FQGNSA. This CDR3 region has 16 residues. Between the trimmed V and J ends, which lost 5 bases and 8 bases, there was a span of 21 bases. In nucleotides, the CDR3 is TGTGCCAGCAGCACCTCTCGAGTGCCCGCGGGAGAAAAACTGTTTTTT. Translated: CASSTSRVPAGEKLFF.

The chain is built from TRBV5-5 and TRBJ2-7; no clear D gene. CDR3 length: 14 amino acids. Germline values: CDR1 SGHKS, CDR2 YYEKEE (reference sequence). Trimming took 0 bases from V and 3 from J, leaving 10 bases between them. In DNA, the CDR3 is TGTGCCAGCAGCTTGGAGGGCAGATACTACGAGCAGTACTTC. This gives the protein CASSLEGRYYEQYF.

The DNA of the CDR3 is TGTGCCAGCAGTCTTTCGGGGCACACGGAATATGATGGCTACACCTTC. This sequence encodes CASSLSGHTEYDGYTF. The J gene is TRBJ1-2, the V gene TRBV27, with D perhaps matching TRBD1 (5 bases). This CDR3 contains 16 residues. V was cut by 5 bases and J by 6 bases, with 22 bases left in between. Germline V lookup: CDR1 MNHEY, CDR2 SMNVEV (reference sequence).

There are a few counts of this clone. The sample carries other DNA sequences with the same CDR3. The chain is built from TRBV28 and TRBJ2-3, with no clear D. The CDR3 loop spans 14 amino acids. V lost 3 bases and J lost 1, with 8 bases in between. The germline gives CDR1 MDHEN, CDR2 SYDVKM. The DNA of the CDR3 is TGTGCCAGCAGTTTCGTGGCCGGCACAGATACGCAGTATTTT. This sequence encodes CASSFVAGTDTQYF.

The chain uses TRBV30 and TRBJ1-2; D gene uncertain. The V gene lost 0 bases and the J gene lost 7 bases, with 12 bases spanning the gap. The CDR3 has 13 residues. The germline gives CDR1 GTSNPN, CDR2 SVGIG (reference sequence). DNA for the CDR3: TGTGCCTGGAGTGTACTGGGAGTGGGTGGCTACACCTTC. Amino acid sequence: CAWSVLGVGGYTF.

The rearrangement links TRBV6-1 to TRBJ1-5; 8 bases match TRBD1. The V segment lost 4 bases and the J segment 0 bases; nucleotides outside the gene matches: 5. The germline V gene has CDR1 MNHNS and CDR2 SASEGT. The CDR3 covers 16 residues. Written as DNA, the CDR3 is TGTGCCAGCAGTGTCGACAGGGGCCTTAGCAATCAGCCCCAGCATTTT. This translates into CASSVDRGLSNQPQHF.

This chain uses TRBV5-6 with TRBJ2-5; 7 nucleotides align to TRBD2. V shed 4 bases and J 2 bases; nucleotides not matched to a gene: 8. Germline CDR1 reads SGHDT; CDR2 reads YYEEEE. The CDR3 length is 15 residues. CDR3 protein: CASSGRSGGQETQYF. CDR3 nucleotide sequence: TGTGCCAGCAGCGGGCGGTCGGGGGGACAAGAGACCCAGTACTTC.